The next 10 T cell receptor beta chains were all read from a single sample in a study of PD-1 blockade in mismatch repair-deficient tumors. TCRdb's table, derived via immunoSEQ multiplex PCR, lists solely in-frame clones and lacks some. This sample has roughly 34,000 clones, with 65% to 85% found just once. Here the sequenced sample was PBMCs, taken 6 weeks after starting pembrolizumab. These receptors originate from an adult with mismatch repair-deficient cancer.

The chain combines TRBV30 with TRBJ2-7; D may be TRBD1 (5 bases). V lost 0 bases to trimming and J lost 10 bases, with 10 bases between them. This CDR3 has 11 residues. Germline lookup yields CDR1 GTSNPN and CDR2 SVGIG (reference sequence). CDR3 protein: CAWSVGQGQYF. The CDR3 DNA follows: TGTGCCTGGAGTGTTGGGCAGGGTCAGTACTTC.

J is TRBJ2-3 and V is TRBV16; D is uncertain. Germline CDR1 KGHSY, CDR2 FQNENV. This CDR3 is built from 13 residues. The V and J ends lost 3 bases and 2 bases respectively, with 6 bases between them. CDR3 residues: CASSHQNTDTQYF. CDR3 bases: TGTGCCAGCAGCCACCAGAACACAGATACGCAGTATTTT.

The genes are TRBV30 and TRBJ2-1; 7 nucleotides match TRBD1. The germline V gene encodes CDR1 GTSNPN and CDR2 SVGIG (reference sequence). With V trimmed by 3 bases and J by 5 bases, 4 bases remained unmatched. The CDR3 length is 13 residues. The CDR3 nucleotides read TGTGCCTGGAGGGGGGACAGCAACAATGAGCAGTTCTTC. This codes for CAWRGDSNNEQFF. Using reference TRBV30 and TRBJ2-1 for the parts outside the CDR3, the full variable domain is SQTIHQWPATLVQPVGSPLSLECTVEGTSNPNLYWYRQAAGRGLQLLFYSVGIGQISSEVPQNLSASRPQDRQFILSSKKLLLSDSGFYLCAWRGDSNNEQFFGPGTRLTVL.

The chain employs TRBV5-1 and TRBJ1-2; 8 bases match TRBD1. Trimming took 2 bases from V and 4 from J; bases not matched to a gene: 4. Per the germline V gene, CDR1 is SGHRS and CDR2 is YFSETQ. This CDR3 spans 14 amino acids. The CDR3 DNA is TGCGCCAGCAGCTTTGGGGACAGGAGCTATGGCTACACCTTC. Translating it yields CASSFGDRSYGYTF. The variable domain in full, completed from reference TRBV5-1 and TRBJ1-2, reads KAGVTQTPRYLIKTRGQQVTLSCSPISGHRSVSWYQQTPGQGLQFLFEYFSETQRNKGNFPGRFSGRQFSNSRSEMNVSTLELGDSALYLCASSFGDRSYGYTFGSGTRLTVV.

This chain joins TRBV9 and TRBJ1-1; TRBD1 matches 9 bases. This CDR3 has 14 amino acids. Germline assignment: CDR1 SGDLS and CDR2 YYNGEE. V was clipped by 4 bases and J by 2 bases; unmatched bases: 3. CDR3 protein: CASSLTGGNTEAFF. The CDR3 coding sequence is TGTGCCAGCAGCCTCACAGGGGGCAACACTGAAGCTTTCTTT.

This chain uses TRBV30 with TRBJ1-4, with D possibly TRBD1 on 6 matching bases. Between the trimmed V and J ends, which lost 3 bases and 5 bases, there was a span of 10 bases. There are 13 residues in the CDR3. Germline-derived CDR1 and CDR2 are GTSNPN and SVGIG (reference sequence). The DNA of the CDR3 is TGTGCCTGGAGCGGGGGGCAGAATGAAAAACTGTTTTTT. Amino acids: CAWSGGQNEKLFF.

The chain links TRBV25-1 to TRBJ2-2; D perhaps matches TRBD1 (5 bases). The CDR3 loop spans 13 amino acids. The germline CDR1 and CDR2 sequences are MGHDK and SYGVNS. Deletions cut 5 bases from V and 4 bases from J, with 8 bases between. This CDR3 is CASSHQGTGELFF. The CDR3 DNA reads TGTGCCAGCAGTCACCAGGGCACCGGGGAGCTGTTTTTT.

This clone was picked up a small number of times. As DNA, the CDR3 is TGTGCCAGCAGCTTAGAGGGACATGACTACGAGCAGTACTTC. Translating gives CASSLEGHDYEQYF. The rearrangement joins TRBV11-3 to TRBJ2-7, with D possibly TRBD1 on 6 matching bases. The ends were cut back, 0 bases at V and 3 bases at J, with 9 bases in the middle. The CDR3 totals 14 residues. The V gene's germline CDR1 is SGHNT and CDR2 YENEEA.

The gene calls are TRBV30 and TRBJ1-2, with 10 bases that match TRBD1. V trimming: 8 bases; J trimming: 8 bases; junction bases outside the gene matches: 5. The CDR3 is 11 amino acids. Germline V gene lookup returns CDR1 GTSNPN and CDR2 SVGIG (reference sequence). The CDR3 bases are TGTGCCAGACAGGACAGGGGGGGCTACACCTTC. It encodes CARQDRGGYTF. Full variable domain (missing parts from reference TRBV30 and TRBJ1-2): SQTIHQWPATLVQPVGSPLSLECTVEGTSNPNLYWYRQAAGRGLQLLFYSVGIGQISSEVPQNLSASRPQDRQFILSSKKLLLSDSGFYLCARQDRGGYTFGSGTRLTVV.

This chain connects TRBV29-1 to TRBJ2-7; 10 bases line up with TRBD2. V shed 6 bases and J 0 bases; nucleotides not matched to a gene: 5. Per germline, CDR1 SQVTM and CDR2 ANQGSEA. The CDR3 covers 14 residues. The chain's CDR3 is CSVLSGRASYEQYF. In DNA, the CDR3 is TGCAGCGTCTTGAGCGGGAGGGCCTCCTACGAGCAGTACTTC.